This T cell receptor (beta chain) was identified in a study of OX40 agonist ivuxolimab in advanced cancers. The wider study: The study gave patients intravenous ivuxolimab at 0.01 to 10 mg/kg every 2 weeks. One patient with hepatocellular carcinoma and two with cutaneous melanoma, three in all, had partial responses. Study-wide results and caveats: Not determined was the antigen specificity of the expanded peripheral T cells.

Trimming at V came to 4 bases and at J to 3 bases, leaving 3 bases not matched to a gene. Germline V gene sequence: CDR1 SGDLS, CDR2 YYNGEE. The CDR3 is 15 residues long. On this clone: Its target is not known.

Produced via immunoSEQ multiplex PCR; TCRdb's table is partial and in-frame only. The repertoire holds about 100,000 clones, with 75% to 95% as singletons. Patients with a history of autoimmune disease or on systemic immunosuppression were excluded. The TCR sequence derives from an adult with an advanced solid tumor such as melanoma, head and neck, liver or kidney cancer. This sequence joins TRBV9 and TRBJ2-2; TRBD1 matches 10 bases. Sequenced here: CD4+ or CD8+ T cells sorted from blood, sampled in a trial of the OX40 agonist ivuxolimab. The CDR3 protein is CASSPGTGDTGELFF. The CDR3 nucleotides are TGTGCCAGCAGCCCCGGGACAGGGGACACCGGGGAGCTGTTTTTT.